The 6 T cell receptor beta chains presented below share a single source sample, sequenced in a study of blood T cell repertoires in COVID-19. Some clones are missing from TCRdb's copy, which holds only in-frame ones; the method was immunoSEQ multiplex PCR. The table lists about 200,000 clones, 75% to 90% of them singletons. Specimen: PBMCs or T cells enriched from blood (not recorded which). The receptors here all came from a man in his thirties or forties who had recovered from COVID-19.

J is TRBJ1-4 and V is TRBV30; 9 bases are a match to TRBD1. The CDR3 loop spans 15 amino acids. The V segment lost 3 bases and the J segment 10 bases; nucleotides outside the gene matches: 12. CDR1 and CDR2 (germline): GTSNPN, SVGIG (reference sequence). The CDR3 region is CAWRPIQGAVGKLFF. DNA for the CDR3: TGTGCCTGGAGACCAATACAGGGGGCGGTCGGAAAACTGTTTTTT.

CDR3 coding DNA: TGCAGCGTTGAAGAACTAGCTTCCGAGACCCAGTACTTC. Its protein product is CSVEELASETQYF. The genes are TRBV29-1 and TRBJ2-5; D may be TRBD2 (6 bases). Germline lookup yields CDR1 SQVTM and CDR2 ANQGSEA. CDR3 size: 13 residues. V lost 0 bases and J lost 5, with 10 bases in between. Full variable domain (outside the CDR3, taken from reference TRBV29-1 and TRBJ2-5): SAVISQKPSRDICQRGTSLTIQCQVDSQVTMMFWYRQQPGQSLTLIATANQGSEATYESGFVIDKFPISRPNLTFSTLTVSNMSPEDSSIYLCSVEELASETQYFGPGTRLLVL.

The chain combines TRBV19 with TRBJ2-7, with D possibly being TRBD1 (5 bases). Trimming removed 3 bases from V and 3 bases from J, with 9 bases in between. Germline V gives CDR1 LNHDA, CDR2 SQIVND (reference sequence). The CDR3 is made up of 13 amino acids. In DNA form, the CDR3 reads TGTGCCAGTAGTATCGGCAGGGTCTACGAGCAGTACTTC. As protein: CASSIGRVYEQYF.

This clone was recorded only once. V and J are TRBV29-1 and TRBJ2-3; TRBD2 matches at 7 bases. This CDR3 has 14 residues. V dropped 4 bases and J dropped 3; count of bases not matched to a gene: 7. Germline lookup yields CDR1 SQVTM and CDR2 ANQGSEA. The CDR3 loop is CSVVGGRATDTQYF. CDR3 sequence (DNA): TGCAGCGTTGTAGGCGGGAGAGCGACAGATACGCAGTATTTT.

CDR3 protein: CASSLGFLGQGAQPQHF. Here the CDR3 DNA reads TGTGCCAGCAGCTTAGGATTTTTGGGACAGGGGGCTCAGCCCCAGCATTTT. The chain links TRBV7-2 to TRBJ1-5, with 12 bases aligning to TRBD1. Trimming took 1 base from V and 6 from J; bases not matched to a gene: 7. The CDR3 is 17 residues long. From germline, CDR1 is SGHTA and CDR2 FQGNSA.

The chain uses TRBV6-5 and TRBJ2-5; 9 bases line up with TRBD1. This CDR3 spans 13 amino acids. With 6 bases clipped from V and 3 bases from J, the junction kept 2 bases outside the gene matches. Germline V gene data show CDR1 as MNHEY and CDR2 as SVGAGI. CDR3 sequence reads: CASSGDREETQYF. The CDR3 DNA reads TGTGCCAGCAGCGGGGACAGGGAAGAGACCCAGTACTTC.